The table lists the clone carrying this TCR beta chain with a few counts. Its antigen is currently unknown. The identical CDR3 is also encoded by other nucleotide sequences in the sample. This record comes from a study of beta chain features in type 1 diabetes. Germline V gene lookup returns CDR1 DFQATT and CDR2 SNEGSKA (reference sequence). The V end was cut by 2 bases, the J end by 2 bases, with 4 bases between. CDR3 length: 11 amino acids. Isolated RNA was reverse transcribed in full, so expressed TCRB transcripts were sequenced. Here immunoSEQ multiplex PCR was the method, and the copy in TCRdb shows in-frame clones only, minus some. The sample has hundreds of thousands of clones, approximately 31% seen once. Averaging about 116 mL, one heparinised blood draw came from each individual donor. Study-level points and caveats: A moderate, significant TCRB CDR3 shortening appeared in type 1 diabetes across four CD4+ subsets. The naive, central memory and Treg TCRB repertoires of patients appeared to be more similar to one another than those of healthy donors. Researchers caution that PCR might favor shorter templates, equally among patients and controls.

The specimen was naive CD4+ T cells from blood. The clonotype comes from a man aged 18 to 30 in good health. The chain links TRBV20-1 to TRBJ2-7, with D unclear. DNA for the CDR3: TGCAGTGCTAGACAAGCCTACGAGCAGTACTTC. Residues: CSARQAYEQYF.